This T cell receptor (beta chain) came from a study of beta chain features in type 1 diabetes. Study overall: Age, gender and cell yields were alike across patients and healthy donors. General observations from the study: In all four CD4+ subsets, TCRB CDR3 length was significantly, moderately reduced in type 1 diabetes.

The authors reverse transcribed all of the isolated RNA, so sequencing captured expressed TCRB transcripts. The repertoire was sequenced with immunoSEQ multiplex PCR; TCRdb's copy has only in-frame clones and lacks some. The sample includes about 180,000 clones, about 7.9% of them seen just once. Unmatched junction bases numbered 6, after V lost 7 bases and J lost 6 bases. The CDR3 runs 13 residues. Per the germline V gene, CDR1 is MNHEY and CDR2 is SVGAGI. As to this clone: Its antigen is as yet unknown.

Sequenced: central memory CD4+ T cells from blood. The TCR comes from a young man with type 1 diabetes. The V and J genes are TRBV6-5 and TRBJ1-2, with 9 bases matching TRBD1. The CDR3 sequence is CASNPRDRDGYTF. CDR3 bases: TGTGCCAGCAACCCCCGGGACAGGGATGGCTACACCTTC.